One and the same sample provided the 26 T cell receptor beta chains below, sequenced in a study of T cell responses to AZD1222 COVID-19 vaccine. Produced via immunoSEQ multiplex PCR; TCRdb's table is partial and in-frame only. The sample has 120,000 or so clones, 84% seen once. Sequencing was performed on peripheral blood, taken 28 days after the second AZD1222 dose. The receptors originated from an adult who received the AZD1222 COVID-19 vaccine.

This clone was detected once. The chain is built from TRBV30 and TRBJ2-3; perhaps TRBD2 as D (5 bases). Germline CDR1 is GTSNPN and CDR2 is SVGIG (reference sequence). Between the trimmed V and J ends, which lost 0 bases and 9 bases, there was a span of 7 bases. This CDR3 comprises 11 residues. CDR3: CAWSVGETQYF. Here the CDR3 DNA reads TGTGCCTGGAGTGTCGGGGAAACGCAGTATTTT.

The table lists this clone with many counts. This chain joins TRBV2 and TRBJ1-5, with unresolved D. The CDR3 spans 14 residues. Germline V gene sequence: CDR1 SNHLY, CDR2 FYNNEI. V was clipped by 8 bases and J by 0 bases, with 11 bases between them. The CDR3: CASAAATSNQPQHF. The DNA for the CDR3 is TGTGCCAGCGCAGCAGCTACTAGCAATCAGCCCCAGCATTTT.

V is TRBV5-8 and J is TRBJ1-2, with 7 nucleotides matching TRBD1. Germline-derived CDR1 and CDR2 are SGHTS and YDEGEE. Germline trimming cut 4 bases from V and 4 bases from J; bases unmatched to any gene: 7. The CDR3 loop spans 14 amino acids. CDR3 sequence: CASSPGTASYGYTF. CDR3 nucleotide sequence: TGTGCCAGCAGCCCAGGGACAGCTAGCTATGGCTACACCTTC.

The chain recombines TRBV5-8 with TRBJ1-5; D is undetermined. Trimming shortened V by 2 bases and J by 3 bases, and 6 bases separated the two germline ends. In germline, CDR1 is SGHTS, CDR2 YDEGEE. The CDR3 covers 13 residues. The CDR3 loop reads CASSFSSNQPQHF. Here the CDR3 DNA reads TGTGCCAGCAGCTTCTCTTCCAATCAGCCCCAGCATTTT.

The chain recombines TRBV2 with TRBJ1-5; TRBD1 aligns across 10 bases. Losses at the gene ends were 3 bases for V and 8 bases for J; bases not matched to a gene: 10. The germline V gene has CDR1 SNHLY and CDR2 FYNNEI. The CDR3 length is 16 residues. The CDR3 nucleotides read TGTGCCAGCAGTGATGTGACAGGGGGCGCTGGGGAGCCCCAGCATTTT. This encodes CASSDVTGGAGEPQHF.

The chain couples TRBV11-3 to TRBJ2-5; 14 nucleotides agree with TRBD2. Looked up from germline, CDR1 is SGHNT and CDR2 is YENEEA. The CDR3 runs 17 residues. V trimming: 4 bases; J trimming: 1 base; junction bases outside the gene matches: 5. CDR3 protein: CASSSGLAGGLQETQYF. For the CDR3, the DNA is TGTGCCAGCAGCTCCGGACTAGCGGGGGGCCTCCAAGAGACCCAGTACTTC.

The J gene is TRBJ1-4, the V gene TRBV5-6; a possible D gene is TRBD1 (5 bases). V lost 2 bases, J lost 6 bases, and 14 bases lay in between. Looked up from germline, CDR1 is SGHDT and CDR2 is YYEEEE. The CDR3 is made up of 15 amino acids. The CDR3 nucleotides read TGTGCCAGCAGCTTTATGGGGGATCCAGATGAAAAACTGTTTTTT. The encoded protein is CASSFMGDPDEKLFF.

The V call is TRBV9, the J call TRBJ2-1, with 10 nucleotides matching TRBD1. The length of the CDR3 is 12 residues. Looked up from germline, CDR1 is SGDLS and CDR2 is YYNGEE. With 3 bases clipped from V and 16 bases from J, the junction kept 7 bases outside the gene matches. The CDR3 sequence is CASSGGQGFEFF. The DNA of the CDR3 is TGTGCCAGCAGCGGGGGACAGGGGTTCGAATTCTTC.

This clone was seen a single time. J is TRBJ2-7 and V is TRBV28; D unclear. CDR1 is MDHEN, CDR2 SYDVKM, per germline. Trimming stripped 2 bases from V and 0 bases from J, with 8 bases between. The CDR3 is 14 residues long. Here the CDR3 DNA reads TGTGCCAGCAGTTTACCCTCCAGCTCCTACGAGCAGTACTTC. Translating gives CASSLPSSSYEQYF.

The chain joins TRBV7-9 to TRBJ2-6; D call uncertain. Germline V gives CDR1 SEHNR, CDR2 FQNEAQ (reference sequence). Trimming cost V 5 bases and J 0 bases, with 5 bases left between them. CDR3 length: 14 amino acids. This CDR3 is CASSHPSGANVLTF. The CDR3 DNA reads as TGTGCCAGCAGCCACCCCTCTGGGGCCAACGTCCTGACTTTC.

V gene TRBV4-3 combines with J gene TRBJ1-4; TRBD1 matches 9 bases. Germline values: CDR1 LGHNA, CDR2 YSLEER. J gave up 8 bases and V 4 bases, and 17 bases lay outside the gene matches. The CDR3 covers 18 residues. CDR3 loop: CASSRQVIGQGFREKLFF. The CDR3 nucleotides read TGCGCCAGCAGCCGCCAAGTGATAGGACAGGGGTTTAGAGAAAAACTGTTTTTT.

This chain connects TRBV7-2 to TRBJ1-2; D not resolved. The germline V gene has CDR1 SGHTA and CDR2 FQGNSA. The CDR3 is 16 amino acids. V lost 1 base and J lost 4, with 16 bases in between. As DNA, the CDR3 is TGTGCCAGCAGCTTAGTCCGGGATGTGGGTGGCTATGGCTACACCTTC. As protein: CASSLVRDVGGYGYTF.

The V and J genes are TRBV28 and TRBJ1-2, with a tentative D call TRBD1 (6 bases). This CDR3 contains 14 residues. CDR1 MDHEN and CDR2 SYDVKM come from the germline V gene. V shed 5 bases and J shed 7 bases, with 17 bases lying between them. CDR3 in amino acids: CASSRLIQGGGYTF. CDR3 bases: TGTGCCAGCAGTCGGCTAATACAGGGCGGTGGCTACACCTTC.

The chain is built from TRBV2 and TRBJ1-1; D not resolved. Germline V CDR1 and CDR2: SNHLY, FYNNEI. V lost 5 bases and J lost 6, with 13 bases in between. The CDR3 totals 13 residues. The CDR3 bases are TGTGCCAGCAGTCCCCGCTTAGGGTCTGAAGCTTTCTTT. Its protein product is CASSPRLGSEAFF. The full variable domain, its missing parts supplied by reference TRBV2 and TRBJ1-1, is EPEVTQTPSHQVTQMGQEVILRCVPISNHLYFYWYRQILGQKVEFLVSFYNNEISEKSEIFDDQFSVERPDGSNFTLKIRSTKLEDSAMYFCASSPRLGSEAFFGQGTRLTVV.

This clone was seen repeatedly, ten times or more. This chain uses TRBV7-9 with TRBJ1-4; D may be TRBD1 (5 bases). V lost 5 bases and J 3 bases, leaving 16 bases between the germline ends. Germline loops: CDR1 SEHNR, CDR2 FQNEAQ (reference sequence). This CDR3 contains 16 residues. This chain's CDR3 is CASSPGREGANEKLFF. The CDR3 region has the DNA TGTGCCAGCAGCCCCGGGAGGGAAGGGGCTAATGAAAAACTGTTTTTT.

The CDR3 nucleotides are TGTGCCAGCAGCCTAGAGGCGGGTGGTGGTCAGCCCCAGCATTTT. Residues: CASSLEAGGGQPQHF. The V and J genes are TRBV7-2 and TRBJ1-5; the D is unclear. Germline CDR1 SGHTA, CDR2 FQGNSA. V shed 5 bases and J shed 6 bases, with 17 bases lying between them. The CDR3 totals 15 residues.

This chain uses TRBV25-1 with TRBJ1-1; no clear D. The CDR3 spans 12 residues. Germline CDR1 and CDR2: MGHDK and SYGVNS. The V and J ends lost 3 bases and 7 bases respectively, with 9 bases between them. This CDR3 is CASSENALEAFF. CDR3 in DNA: TGTGCCAGCAGTGAGAATGCTCTTGAAGCTTTCTTT. The full variable domain, its missing parts supplied by reference TRBV25-1 and TRBJ1-1, is EADIYQTPRYLVIGTGKKITLECSQTMGHDKMYWYQQDPGMELHLIHYSYGVNSTEKGDLSSESTVSRIRTEHFPLTLESARPSHTSQYLCASSENALEAFFGQGTRLTVV.

The rearrangement joins TRBV18 to TRBJ1-2, with TRBD1 matching over 8 bases. The germline V gene has CDR1 KGHSH and CDR2 LQKENI. The CDR3 is 15 residues long. V was clipped by 0 bases and J by 4 bases; unmatched bases: 4. The CDR3 DNA is TGTGCCAGCTCACCACCCGTCAGGGGGCCCTATGGCTACACCTTC. Protein product: CASSPPVRGPYGYTF.

This clone was observed once. The chain couples TRBV5-1 to TRBJ2-2; D call uncertain. The CDR3 runs to 15 residues. Trimming pared 4 bases from V and 2 bases from J, leaving 12 bases between. From germline, CDR1 is SGHRS and CDR2 YFSETQ. The CDR3 DNA is TGCGCCAGCAGCCCCCCAGGACCAAACACCGGGGAGCTGTTTTTT. Translating it yields CASSPPGPNTGELFF.

The chain joins TRBV7-2 to TRBJ2-5; 15 bases line up with TRBD2. V was pared by 5 bases and J by 5 bases, with 6 bases of the junction left unmatched. This CDR3 is 16 amino acids long. Looked up from germline, CDR1 is SGHTA and CDR2 is FQGNSA. CDR3 in DNA: TGTGCCAGCAGCCGCGGACTAGCGGGGGGGCGGGAGACCCAGTACTTC. Encoded protein: CASSRGLAGGRETQYF. The full variable domain, its missing parts supplied by reference TRBV7-2 and TRBJ2-5, is GAGVSQSPSNKVTEKGKDVELRCDPISGHTALYWYRQSLGQGLEFLIYFQGNSAPDKSGLPSDRFSAERTGGSVSTLTIQRTQQEDSAVYLCASSRGLAGGRETQYFGPGTRLLVL.

The CDR3 protein is CAWSRGAGKLFF. As DNA, the CDR3 is TGTGCCTGGAGCAGGGGGGCTGGGAAACTGTTTTTT. The V gene is TRBV30, the J gene TRBJ1-4; 7 nucleotides agree with TRBD1. This CDR3 contains 12 residues. Looked up from germline, CDR1 is GTSNPN and CDR2 is SVGIG (reference sequence). The V gene end was trimmed by 3 bases and the J gene end by 11 bases; junction bases not matched to a gene: 6.

This chain's CDR3 is CASSVKGGTPAYEQYF. The CDR3 coding sequence is TGTGCCAGCAGCGTAAAGGGAGGGACACCCGCCTACGAGCAGTACTTC. This chain uses TRBV9 with TRBJ2-7, with D perhaps TRBD2 (7 bases). CDR3 length: 16 residues. The germline V gene encodes CDR1 SGDLS and CDR2 YYNGEE. V gave up 1 base and J gave up 2 bases, with 16 bases separating them.

J is TRBJ1-4 and V is TRBV7-8; the match to TRBD1 covers 8 bases. CDR1 and CDR2 from the germline V gene are SGHVS and FQNEAQ. The length of the CDR3 is 16 residues. V lost 5 bases and J lost 8; bases outside the gene matches: 13. Here the CDR3 reads CASSLIWTGNREKLFF. In DNA, the CDR3 is TGTGCCAGCAGCCTAATCTGGACAGGGAATCGCGAAAAACTGTTTTTT.

The gene calls are TRBV19 and TRBJ1-6; D may be TRBD1 (6 bases). Trimming stripped 7 bases from V and 5 bases from J, with 18 bases between. This CDR3 contains 16 residues. Per germline, CDR1 LNHDA and CDR2 SQIVND (reference sequence). The CDR3 nucleotides read TGTGCCAGTACCCTCCTCGGGACAAATGATAATTCACCCCTCCACTTT. Translating gives CASTLLGTNDNSPLHF.

V is TRBV3-1 (or the pseudogene TRBV3-2) and J is TRBJ1-3; D gene uncertain. This CDR3 is built from 13 residues. Trimming removed 4 bases from V and 6 bases from J, with 10 bases in between. CDR1 is LGHDT and CDR2 is YNNKEL in the germline V gene (reference sequence). CDR3 loop: CASSPTVENTIYF. The DNA of the CDR3 is TGTGCCAGCAGCCCCACCGTGGAAAACACCATATATTTT.

V and J are TRBV4-2 and TRBJ2-2, with D perhaps being TRBD1 or TRBD2 (5 bases each). Trimming cost V 0 bases and J 2 bases, with 13 bases left between them. This CDR3 spans 17 amino acids. The germline gives CDR1 LGHNA, CDR2 YNFKEQ. CDR3 bases: TGTGCCAGCAGCCAAGATGGGGCAGGAGGTAACACCGGGGAGCTGTTTTTT. This sequence encodes CASSQDGAGGNTGELFF.